Listed here are 29 T cell receptor beta chains from one sample, sequenced in a study of shared clonotypes between healthy human individuals. The assay was immunoSEQ multiplex PCR, and TCRdb's table has in-frame clones only and misses some. Of about 230,000 clones in the sample, approximately 65% were seen once. Sample: memory CD4+ T cells sorted from blood. As for subset: CD45RA-negative fraction. Source of these receptors: a young man in good health.

With respect to this clone: A far larger clone differs by one base, so this is likely a read error. CDR3 in amino acids: CASTGTGNQPQHF. The CDR3 region has the DNA TGTGCCAGCACCGGGACAGGGAATCAGCCCCAGCATTTT. The rearrangement uses TRBV14 and TRBJ1-5; the match to TRBD1 covers 9 bases. Germline trimming cut 7 bases from V and 4 bases from J; bases unmatched to any gene: 2. CDR1 is SGHDN, CDR2 FVKESK, per germline. The CDR3 covers 13 residues.

This clone has only a few counts. This sequence joins TRBV19 and TRBJ2-1; 10 bases are shared with TRBD2. The CDR3 consists of 15 residues. Germline V lookup: CDR1 LNHDA, CDR2 SQIVND (reference sequence). V dropped 5 bases and J dropped 4; count of bases not matched to a gene: 5. The CDR3 coding sequence is TGTGCCAGTAGTCAGGGACTAGCGCCTTACAATGAGCAGTTCTTC. Translation gives CASSQGLAPYNEQFF.

The gene calls are TRBV5-1 and TRBJ2-5; D possibly corresponds to TRBD2 (6 bases). Trimming took off 6 bases at V and 4 bases at J, with 19 bases between the two ends. Germline V gene lookup returns CDR1 SGHRS and CDR2 YFSETQ. This CDR3 comprises 15 residues. This CDR3 is CASTVEGVLGETQYF. As DNA, the CDR3 is TGCGCCAGCACGGTGGAGGGCGTTCTAGGAGAGACCCAGTACTTC.

This clone appeared a few times. The DNA of the CDR3 is TGTGCCAGCTCACCACTAAGGTCCCAAGAGACCCAGTACTTC. It specifies CASSPLRSQETQYF. V is TRBV18 and J is TRBJ2-5; no firm D call. The CDR3 length is 14 residues. V was cut by 1 base and J by 1 base, with 7 bases left in between. Germline values: CDR1 KGHSH, CDR2 LQKENI.

This chain joins TRBV7-2 and TRBJ2-2, with D possibly matching TRBD1 (5 bases). Germline CDR1 reads SGHTA; CDR2 reads FQGNSA. Trimming removed 3 bases from V and 3 bases from J, with 5 bases in between. The CDR3 length is 13 residues. CDR3: CASSLTDTGELFF. The CDR3 coding sequence is TGTGCCAGCAGCTTGACAGACACCGGGGAGCTGTTTTTT.

The gene calls are TRBV7-9 and TRBJ2-1; 14 bases map to TRBD2. Trimming cost V 5 bases and J 6 bases; bases outside gene matches: 9. CDR3 length: 17 residues. Germline V CDR1 and CDR2: SEHNR, FQNEAQ (reference sequence). CDR3 sequence (DNA): TGTGCCAGCAGCACCTCCGGGACTAGCGGGAGTCTCAATGAGCAGTTCTTC. It translates to CASSTSGTSGSLNEQFF.

The V and J genes are TRBV28 and TRBJ2-3, with D perhaps given as TRBD1 or TRBD2 (6 bases each). Germline V gene sequence: CDR1 MDHEN, CDR2 SYDVKM. V was cut by 2 bases and J by 4 bases, with 13 bases left in between. The CDR3 sequence is 15 residues long. In nucleotides, the CDR3 is TGTGCCAGCAGTTTAAGGGGGGACTTGGCAGATACGCAGTATTTT. Its protein product is CASSLRGDLADTQYF.

The chain is built from TRBV5-1 and TRBJ2-5; D gene uncertain. Trimming cost V 2 bases and J 7 bases, with 6 bases left between them. This CDR3 has 11 amino acids. Germline lookup yields CDR1 SGHRS and CDR2 YFSETQ. CDR3 coding DNA: TGCGCCAGCAGCTTATATGGGACCCAGTACTTC. This sequence encodes CASSLYGTQYF.

V is TRBV4-2 and J is TRBJ1-3, with D unresolved. The germline V gene has CDR1 LGHNA and CDR2 YNFKEQ. The length of the CDR3 is 12 residues. Trimming took off 5 bases at V and 4 bases at J, with 6 bases between the two ends. In nucleotides, the CDR3 is TGTGCCAGCAGCAACAGAGGAAACACCATATATTTT. Encoded protein: CASSNRGNTIYF.

This chain uses TRBV15 with TRBJ2-1, with TRBD2 matching over 14 bases. The CDR3 length is 16 residues. With 0 bases clipped from V and 8 bases from J, the junction kept 3 bases outside the gene matches. Germline assignment: CDR1 LNHNV and CDR2 YYDKDF (reference sequence). DNA for the CDR3: TGTGCCACCAGCAGAGAGCCGGGACTAGCGGGAGATGAGCAGTTCTTC. It encodes CATSREPGLAGDEQFF.

The rearrangement uses TRBV10-3 and TRBJ2-3; D uncertain. Germline-derived CDR1 and CDR2 are ENHRY and SYGVKD. Deletions cut 6 bases from V and 9 bases from J, with 10 bases between. This CDR3 is 11 amino acids long. CDR3 in DNA: TGTGCCATCAGCGATATTGAGACGCAGTATTTT. Amino acids: CAISDIETQYF.

The rearrangement links TRBV4-3 to TRBJ1-1; 9 positions agree with TRBD1. This CDR3 region has 16 residues. From germline, CDR1 is LGHNA and CDR2 YSLEER. With 4 bases clipped from V and 6 bases from J, the junction kept 12 bases outside the gene matches. CDR3 amino acids: CASSPLAGQGGSEAFF. The CDR3 DNA sequence: TGCGCCAGCAGCCCCCTAGCGGGACAGGGAGGCTCTGAAGCTTTCTTT.

CDR3 coding DNA: TGTGCCAGCAGTTGGGACCAAGGAAACAATGAGCAGTTCTTC. Its protein is CASSWDQGNNEQFF. V gene TRBV11-2 combines with J gene TRBJ2-1; D possibly uses TRBD1 or TRBD2 (5 bases each). Trimming took off 6 bases at V and 5 bases at J, with 14 bases between the two ends. The CDR3 totals 14 residues. Germline assignment: CDR1 SGHAT and CDR2 FQNNGV.

The chain uses TRBV9 and TRBJ1-5, with 9 bases matching TRBD1. The CDR3 length is 14 residues. Trimming at V came to 3 bases and at J to 5 bases, leaving 3 bases not matched to a gene. Germline V lookup: CDR1 SGDLS, CDR2 YYNGEE. The DNA for the CDR3 is TGTGCCAGCAGCGCCGGACAGGGGTATCAGCCCCAGCATTTT. Translating gives CASSAGQGYQPQHF.

In this sample, this clone turned up a few times. This chain joins TRBV27 and TRBJ1-2; 8 bases agree with TRBD1. The CDR3 extends over 13 amino acids. The germline gives CDR1 MNHEY, CDR2 SMNVEV (reference sequence). V trimming: 2 bases; J trimming: 9 bases; junction bases outside the gene matches: 5. CDR3 DNA sequence: TGTGCCAGCAGTTTAGGAAGACAGGGGCGCTACACCTTC. It yields the protein CASSLGRQGRYTF.

This chain connects TRBV7-2 to TRBJ2-1, with TRBD2 matching 9 bases. The length of the CDR3 is 15 residues. Germline V gene lookup returns CDR1 SGHTA and CDR2 FQGNSA. V dropped 4 bases and J dropped 10; count of bases not matched to a gene: 11. CDR3 DNA sequence: TGTGCCAGCAGCTCCGGGACTAGCCCTTGGTTGGAGCAGTTCTTC. Translation gives CASSSGTSPWLEQFF.

This sequence joins TRBV7-2 and TRBJ1-2; D is unresolved. V lost 6 bases and J lost 7, with 15 bases in between. Germline loops: CDR1 SGHTA, CDR2 FQGNSA. This CDR3 spans 13 amino acids. CDR3 DNA sequence: TGTGCCAGCAGTTCCCGGAGCCTTAGTGGCTACACCTTC. Protein sequence: CASSSRSLSGYTF.

The chain recombines TRBV7-3 with TRBJ2-2; possibly TRBD1 for D (5 bases). This CDR3 is built from 13 residues. Germline V gene sequence: CDR1 SGHTA, CDR2 FQGTGA. V dropped 4 bases and J dropped 4 bases, with 7 bases sitting between them. The CDR3 here is CASSSQGTGELFF. CDR3 coding DNA: TGTGCCAGCAGCTCGCAGGGCACCGGGGAGCTGTTTTTT.

The chain has TRBV19 and TRBJ2-7; 7 bases agree with TRBD2. This CDR3 region has 16 residues. Trimming removed 5 bases from V and 5 bases from J; junction bases left unmatched: 15. Germline V gene sequence: CDR1 LNHDA, CDR2 SQIVND (reference sequence). CDR3 nucleotides: TGTGCCAGTAGTCCCGAACCCGGGACTACGTGGGACGAGCAGTACTTC. Its translation: CASSPEPGTTWDEQYF.

The chain employs TRBV7-2 and TRBJ2-1, with TRBD2 identical over 8 bases. Per the germline V gene, CDR1 is SGHTA and CDR2 is FQGNSA. This CDR3 has 17 amino acids. V was clipped by 4 bases and J by 0 bases; unmatched bases: 8. CDR3 region: CASSYSGSPRSYNEQFF. CDR3 coding DNA: TGTGCCAGCAGCTACAGCGGGAGTCCCCGCTCCTACAATGAGCAGTTCTTC.

The chain uses TRBV2 and TRBJ2-3, with 7 bases identical to TRBD1. CDR3 length: 13 amino acids. The V segment lost 7 bases and the J segment 1 base; nucleotides outside the gene matches: 2. Germline values: CDR1 SNHLY, CDR2 FYNNEI. CDR3 nucleotide sequence: TGTGCCAGCACCGGACAGGGCACAGATACGCAGTATTTT. It is translated as CASTGQGTDTQYF.

This clone has only a few counts. The gene calls are TRBV7-2 and TRBJ1-2; 11 bases align to TRBD1. Trimming took 5 bases from V and 5 from J; bases not matched to a gene: 7. Germline V lookup: CDR1 SGHTA, CDR2 FQGNSA. The CDR3 covers 15 residues. The DNA of the CDR3 is TGTGCCAGCAGCACCCGGACAGGGGGCAGGTATGGCTACACCTTC. It codes for CASSTRTGGRYGYTF.

The V and J genes are TRBV7-9 and TRBJ2-1; D possibly corresponds to TRBD2 (6 bases). The CDR3 sequence is 11 residues long. Germline lookup yields CDR1 SEHNR and CDR2 FQNEAQ (reference sequence). The V end lost 9 bases, the J end lost 7 bases, and 10 bases lay between the germline ends. The CDR3 region has the DNA TGTGCCAGGGATGGGGGGAATGAGCAGTTCTTC. Its translation: CARDGGNEQFF.

The chain links TRBV2 to TRBJ2-7; weak D call: TRBD2 (5 bases). The germline gives CDR1 SNHLY, CDR2 FYNNEI. The CDR3 has 11 amino acids. The ends were cut back, 4 bases at V and 6 bases at J, with 7 bases in the middle. CDR3 coding DNA: TGTGCCAGCAGTGCGGGAAGCGAGCAGTACTTC. It codes for CASSAGSEQYF.

This CDR3 reads CASSLDGTAYEQYF. The CDR3 DNA sequence: TGTGCCAGCAGCTTAGACGGGACAGCCTACGAGCAGTACTTC. V usage is TRBV7-2 and J usage is TRBJ2-7; 7 nucleotides match TRBD1. V gave up 1 base and J gave up 2 bases; unmatched junction bases: 2. CDR1 is SGHTA, CDR2 FQGNSA, per germline. The CDR3 covers 14 residues.

The CDR3 nucleotides read TGTGCTAGTGGTTTGGACGGTGCGGAGTACACCGGGGAGCTGTTTTTT. Translated: CASGLDGAEYTGELFF. V gene TRBV12-5 combines with J gene TRBJ2-2; no clear D gene. The germline V gene has CDR1 LGHNT and CDR2 FRNRAP. This CDR3 comprises 16 residues. The germline V and J ends were trimmed by 1 base and 3 bases, with 12 bases remaining between them.

The chain is built from TRBV5-1 and TRBJ1-2; no definite D call. In germline, CDR1 is SGHRS, CDR2 YFSETQ. The CDR3 consists of 14 residues. V shed 0 bases and J shed 0 bases, with 6 bases lying between them. CDR3 sequence (DNA): TGCGCCAGCAGCTTGGCAGTATCTAACTATGGCTACACCTTC. Its translation: CASSLAVSNYGYTF.

Remarks on this clone: The same CDR3 is also encoded by other DNA sequences in this sample. CDR3 sequence reads: CASSSGQSYGYTF. CDR3 bases: TGTGCCAGCAGCTCTGGACAGTCCTATGGCTACACCTTC. This chain uses TRBV11-2 with TRBJ1-2, with a possible D match to TRBD1 (6 bases). With 4 bases removed from V and 4 bases from J, the gap between germline ends came to 10 bases. The CDR3 has 13 amino acids. Germline-derived CDR1 and CDR2 are SGHAT and FQNNGV.

This clone occurred once. The chain combines TRBV23-1 with TRBJ2-7; D unclear. TRBV23-1 is placed among ORFs of uncertain function. The CDR3 loop spans 14 amino acids. V was cut by 4 bases and J by 5 bases, with 15 bases left in between. The DNA of the CDR3 is TGCGCCAGCAGTCCCAAAGTAGTTGGAGACGAGCAGTACTTC. It codes for CASSPKVVGDEQYF.